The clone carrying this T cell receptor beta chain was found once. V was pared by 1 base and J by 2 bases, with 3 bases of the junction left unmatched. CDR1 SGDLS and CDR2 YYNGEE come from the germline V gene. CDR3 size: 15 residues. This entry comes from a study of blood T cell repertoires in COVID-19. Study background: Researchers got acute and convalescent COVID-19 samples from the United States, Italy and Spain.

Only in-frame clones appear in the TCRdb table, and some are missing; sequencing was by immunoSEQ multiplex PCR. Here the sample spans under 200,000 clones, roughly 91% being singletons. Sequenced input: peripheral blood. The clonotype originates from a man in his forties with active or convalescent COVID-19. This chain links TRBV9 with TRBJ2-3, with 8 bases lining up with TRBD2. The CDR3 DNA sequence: TGTGCCAGCAGCGTATACGGGGGGGCCACAGATACGCAGTATTTT. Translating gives CASSVYGGATDTQYF.